These 7 T cell receptor beta chains came from one sample sequenced in a study of OX40 agonist ivuxolimab in advanced cancers. Assay used: immunoSEQ multiplex PCR; TCRdb lists only in-frame clones, some missing. This table has some 70,000 clones, 70% to 90% appearing once. Sample: CD4+ or CD8+ T cells sorted from blood, taken in a trial of the OX40 agonist ivuxolimab. The receptor set was obtained from an adult with an advanced solid tumor such as melanoma, head and neck, liver or kidney cancer.

The J gene is TRBJ2-1, the V gene TRBV9; TRBD1 matches 12 bases. The CDR3 extends over 15 amino acids. Trimming cost V 0 bases and J 7 bases; bases outside gene matches: 2. Germline CDR1 and CDR2: SGDLS and YYNGEE. The CDR3 protein is CASSVGGQGANEQFF. As DNA, the CDR3 is TGTGCCAGCAGCGTAGGGGGACAGGGGGCGAATGAGCAGTTCTTC.

This clone was observed a single time. The rearrangement links TRBV28 to TRBJ2-7, with TRBD2 as a possible D gene (5 bases). CDR3 size: 13 residues. Germline V gene lookup returns CDR1 MDHEN and CDR2 SYDVKM. The V and J ends lost 6 bases and 4 bases respectively, with 13 bases between them. The DNA of the CDR3 is TGTGCCAGCAGCCCCGGGGTTCGGTACGAGCAGTACTTC. It codes for CASSPGVRYEQYF.

This chain links TRBV11-3 with TRBJ2-2; D possibly matches TRBD1 or TRBD2 (5 bases each). The CDR3 consists of 12 residues. Trimming took off 7 bases at V and 9 bases at J, with 12 bases between the two ends. Germline V gene sequence: CDR1 SGHNT, CDR2 YENEEA. The CDR3 sequence: CASNNRDRELFF. CDR3 DNA: TGTGCCAGCAACAATCGGGACCGGGAGCTGTTTTTT.

This chain uses TRBV10-1 with TRBJ2-5; 8 nucleotides match TRBD1. V lost 0 bases, J lost 5 bases, and 8 bases stayed unmatched. The CDR3 spans 16 residues. Looked up from germline, CDR1 is WNHNN and CDR2 is SYGVQD (reference sequence). The CDR3 DNA reads as TGCGCCAGCAGTGAGTCGCCCGGACAGGGACGCGAGACCCAGTACTTC. It yields the protein CASSESPGQGRETQYF.

J is TRBJ1-2 and V is TRBV19; D is unclear. Between the trimmed V and J ends, which lost 8 bases and 3 bases, there was a span of 13 bases. The CDR3 length is 13 residues. In germline, CDR1 is LNHDA, CDR2 SQIVND (reference sequence). In nucleotides, the CDR3 is TGTGCCAGTGGCGAAGGTCTCGACTATGGCTACACCTTC. The encoded protein is CASGEGLDYGYTF.

The chain uses TRBV7-8 and TRBJ1-2, with D maybe TRBD1 (6 bases). The CDR3 sequence is 14 residues long. Deletions cut 4 bases from V and 2 bases from J, with 11 bases between. The germline gives CDR1 SGHVS, CDR2 FQNEAQ. The CDR3: CASSYNRDNYGYTF. As DNA, the CDR3 is TGTGCCAGCAGCTATAACAGGGACAACTATGGCTACACCTTC.

The V call is TRBV5-1, the J call TRBJ2-7; the match to TRBD2 covers 11 bases. This CDR3 comprises 15 residues. The V gene's germline CDR1 is SGHRS and CDR2 YFSETQ. The V segment lost 4 bases and the J segment 0 bases; nucleotides outside the gene matches: 3. The CDR3 DNA sequence: TGCGCCAGCAGCCTCGGGACTAGCGGCTCCTACGAGCAGTACTTC. Protein product: CASSLGTSGSYEQYF.